This T cell receptor (beta chain) stems from a study of shared clonotypes between healthy human individuals (TCRdb year 2020). With respect to the entire study: The cohort included three men and two women between 18 and 49 years of age. Per donor, three plates each were used for CD4 naive and CD4 memory, two for CD8 naive, and one for CD8 memory. To estimate repertoire size and how much clonotypes are shared between individuals, the study performed deep sequencing of blood TCR repertoires from five healthy adults. To increase sequencing depth and limit assay-specific biases, different laboratories used diverse techniques to prepare libraries and sequence TCR repertoires. Each donor's leukapheresis produced roughly between roughly 0.85 and 10 billion PBMCs. Broad study findings and their caveats: Because the study included a small number of donors, the genetic and exposure-history diversity represented was limited. Across a few donors, roughly 5% of naive CD4, roughly 3.3% of naive CD8, roughly 2.3% of memory CD4, and 0.4% of memory CD8 clonotypes were shared. Sampling was limited to blood, and TCR repertoires in tissue likely differ from TCR repertoires in blood. Larger estimated clonotype richness was generally found for naive subsets than for memory subsets. Based on pairwise subsampling, the degree of clonotype sharing among donors was expected to be affected by sequencing depth. Clonotypes shared by all four sorted-subset donors showed higher generation probabilities than non-shared clonotypes. Rarefaction of sorted-subset datasets indicated incomplete sequencing despite the large sequencing depth.

TCR CDR3 regions were amplified from genomic DNA by multiplex PCR using the deep immunoSEQ assay. Extracted genomic DNA from each cell subset was spread evenly across all wells of several immunoSEQ 96-well plates, with each plate serving as a replicate. For sorted subsets, approximately 0.2 ug of genomic DNA, equivalent to about 30,000 T cell genomes, went into each replicate PCR. The purified libraries were quantified using a Qubit 3.0 fluorometer, sized with a Bioanalyzer 2100, and then quantified again using the KAPA Library Quantification kit. A separate single-read 150-cycle Illumina NextSeq 550 flow cell was used to sequence each immunoSEQ 96-well plate. In the source study's methods: The immunoSEQ output contained only junctional sequences without quality scores, so filtering could not match that applied to full-length reads. To assign V/J genes and CDR3, sequences were annotated using PyIR, a Python wrapper for IgBLAST v1.9, with IMGT germline references. Reads were removed for weak V/J assignments (E-value above 1e-6), missing CDR3, stop codons, out-of-frame junctions, or ambiguous translated residues. V3J clonotypes were defined by identical inferred V gene, J gene, and CDR3 amino acid sequence. The percentage overlap between two repertoires was calculated by dividing the number of shared unique clonotypes by the size of the smaller repertoire. Repertoire richness was assessed with RTK rarefaction, the Chao1 estimator, and Recon v2.1 estimates of unobserved clonotypes. OLGA was used to compute generation probabilities for all TCRbeta clonotypes that the gDNA method yielded from a handful of donors. TCRdb holds this immuneACCESS table with in-frame rearrangements only. Some clones are missing; in checked studies, unresolved V genes explain under half, and the rest has no known cause. That table is the source of V, J and clone size, and D and trimming were worked out from the DNA. The sample includes some 2,500,000 clones, with roughly 93% observed a single time. Jointly, the top ten make up 0.36% of the sample.

Concerning this clone: Its antigen is not yet known. Per-base quality was not reported, and no clone a single base away is much larger than it.

Healthy HIV-negative adults with no recently reported acute infections or vaccinations were included as donors. Only Caucasian adults living in Nashville, Tennessee, USA were represented among the donors. CD4+ T cells were enriched by magnetic negative selection, after which naive cells were positively selected on CD45RA and the negative fraction was taken as the memory subset. After blood collection by leukapheresis, PBMCs were isolated using Ficoll-Histopaque density gradient centrifugation and then cryopreserved in the vapor phase of liquid nitrogen. Analytical flow cytometry was used to check the purity and quantity of each magnetically sorted T cell population. From each sorted fraction, genomic DNA was isolated and quantified by UV absorbance on a Nanodrop 2000c. Trimming accounts for 4 bases at V and 7 bases at J, while the number of junction bases matched to no gene is 3. The CDR3 holds 15 amino acids from the cysteine to the phenylalanine. CDR3 DNA only is kept here, 45 bases in frame from base 1. The germline V gene supplies CDR1 LGHNA and CDR2 YSLEER.

This chain joins TRBV4-3 to TRBJ2-1; 14 bases in the junction line up with TRBD2. The TCR was taken from a man in his late teens or twenties in good health. Some clones in this sample may be carry-over from other donors' samples. The sample taken for sequencing was naive CD4+ T cells from PBMCs. The cell subset or site label on this specimen signifies: CD45RA+ positively selected. The nucleotides read TGCGCCAGCAGCCCCGGGACTAGCGGGAGAAATGAGCAGTTCTTC. Its translation is CASSPGTSGRNEQFF.